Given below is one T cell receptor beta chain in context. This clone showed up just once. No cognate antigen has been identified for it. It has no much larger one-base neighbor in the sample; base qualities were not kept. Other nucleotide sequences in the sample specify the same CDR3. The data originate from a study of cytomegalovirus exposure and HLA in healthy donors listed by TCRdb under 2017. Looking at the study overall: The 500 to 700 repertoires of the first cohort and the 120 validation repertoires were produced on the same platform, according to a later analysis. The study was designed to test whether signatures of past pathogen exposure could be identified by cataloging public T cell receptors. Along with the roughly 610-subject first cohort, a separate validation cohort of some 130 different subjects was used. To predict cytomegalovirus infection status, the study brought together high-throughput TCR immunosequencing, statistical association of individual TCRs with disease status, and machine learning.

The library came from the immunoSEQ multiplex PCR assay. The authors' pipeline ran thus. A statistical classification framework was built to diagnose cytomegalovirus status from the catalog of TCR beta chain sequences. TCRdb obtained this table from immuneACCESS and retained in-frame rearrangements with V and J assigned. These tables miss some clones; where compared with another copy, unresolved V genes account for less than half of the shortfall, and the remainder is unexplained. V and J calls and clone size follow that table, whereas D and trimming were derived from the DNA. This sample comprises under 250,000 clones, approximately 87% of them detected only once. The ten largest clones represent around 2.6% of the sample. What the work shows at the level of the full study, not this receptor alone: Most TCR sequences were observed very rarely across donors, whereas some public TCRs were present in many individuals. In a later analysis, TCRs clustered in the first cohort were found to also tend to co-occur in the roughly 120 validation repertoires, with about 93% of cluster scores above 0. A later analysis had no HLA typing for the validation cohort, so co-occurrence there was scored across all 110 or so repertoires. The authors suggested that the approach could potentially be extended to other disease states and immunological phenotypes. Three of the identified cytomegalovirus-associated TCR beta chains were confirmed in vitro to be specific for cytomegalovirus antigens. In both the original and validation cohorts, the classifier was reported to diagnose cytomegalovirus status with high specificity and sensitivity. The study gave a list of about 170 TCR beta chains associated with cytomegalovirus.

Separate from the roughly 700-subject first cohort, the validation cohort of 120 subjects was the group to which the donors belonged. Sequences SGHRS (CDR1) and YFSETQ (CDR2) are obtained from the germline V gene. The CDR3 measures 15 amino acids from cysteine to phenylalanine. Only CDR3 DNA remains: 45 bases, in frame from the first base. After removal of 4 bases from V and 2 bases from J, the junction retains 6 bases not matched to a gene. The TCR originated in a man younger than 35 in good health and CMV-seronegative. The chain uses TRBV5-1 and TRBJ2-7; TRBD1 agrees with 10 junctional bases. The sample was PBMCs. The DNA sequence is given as TGCGCCAGCAGCCCCGGCGGGACAGGGGCCTACGAGCAGTACTTC. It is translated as CASSPGGTGAYEQYF.